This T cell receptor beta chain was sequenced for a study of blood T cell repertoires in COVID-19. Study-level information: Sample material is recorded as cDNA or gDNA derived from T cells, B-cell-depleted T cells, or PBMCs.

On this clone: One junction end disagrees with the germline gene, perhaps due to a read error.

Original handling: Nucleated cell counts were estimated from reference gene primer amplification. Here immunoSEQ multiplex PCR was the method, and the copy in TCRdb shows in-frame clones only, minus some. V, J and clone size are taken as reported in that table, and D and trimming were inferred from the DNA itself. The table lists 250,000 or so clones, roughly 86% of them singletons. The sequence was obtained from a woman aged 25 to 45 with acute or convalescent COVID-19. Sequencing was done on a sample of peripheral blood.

The CDR3 is CASSRGLAGAPNTGELFF. DNA for the CDR3: TGTGCTAGCAGCCGGGGACTAGCGGGAGCCCCAAACACCGGGGAGCTGTTTTTT. The gene calls are TRBV7-7 and TRBJ2-2, with 14 bases matching TRBD2. The CDR3 totals 18 residues. Germline assignment: CDR1 SSHAT and CDR2 FNYEAQ (reference sequence).